What follows are 18 T cell receptor beta chains derived from one specimen sequenced in a study of CD8 T cells in ankylosing spondylitis. TCRdb re-derived calls from the 5' RACE reads in MiXCR, one entry per CDR3 protein. The sample includes some 250,000 distinct CDR3 sequences, 8% to 9.5% of them seen just once. The sample consisted of blood, either unsorted or a sorted T cell fraction (not recorded which). The source of these receptors is a male donor with ankylosing spondylitis or in good health (not recorded which).

This clonotype was detected many times. CDR3 in amino acids: CASSSRDRGSTDTQYF. The CDR3 DNA follows: TGTGCCAGCAGCTCAAGGGACAGGGGGTCGACAGATACGCAGTATTTT. This rearrangement joins TRBV7-2 to TRBJ2-3, with 11 positions matching TRBD1. The V and J ends lost 4 bases and 3 bases, in that order; junction bases with no gene match: 6. This CDR3 region has 16 residues. Germline CDR1 and CDR2: SGHTA and FQGNSA.

This clonotype appeared many times. J is TRBJ2-7 and V is TRBV3-1, with unresolved D. The germline gives CDR1 LGHDT, CDR2 YNNKEL (reference sequence). The CDR3 length is 13 residues. The V end lost 2 bases, the J end lost 3 bases, and 8 bases lay between the germline ends. The CDR3 DNA reads as TGTGCCAGCAGCCAACTTTCAGGCTACGAGCAGTACTTC. Protein: CASSQLSGYEQYF.

The chain employs TRBV19 and TRBJ2-5; D ambiguous. Germline V CDR1 and CDR2: LNHDA, SQIVND (reference sequence). V shed 3 bases and J shed 0 bases, with 8 bases lying between them. The CDR3 length is 14 residues. Here the CDR3 reads CASSMANNQETQYF. CDR3 DNA sequence: TGTGCCAGTAGTATGGCTAACAACCAAGAGACCCAGTACTTC.

This clonotype was detected ten times or more. This sequence joins TRBV12-3 or TRBV12-4 and TRBJ2-5, with D perhaps TRBD1 (5 bases). This CDR3 region has 13 residues. V shed 2 bases and J shed 4 bases, with 8 bases lying between them. Written as DNA, the CDR3 is TGTGCCAGCAGTTTACAAAGGGGAGAGACCCAGTACTTC. This encodes CASSLQRGETQYF.

This clonotype was seen at least ten times. This chain links TRBV19 with TRBJ2-5; 12 bases are a match to TRBD2. After removal of 3 bases from V and 5 bases from J, the junction contained 7 bases not matched to a gene. Germline V gene data show CDR1 as LNHDA and CDR2 as SQIVND (reference sequence). CDR3 length: 16 residues. DNA for the CDR3: TGTGCCAGTAGTATGAGACTAGCGGGAGCTGGGGAGACCCAGTACTTC. This gives the protein CASSMRLAGAGETQYF. Filled out from reference TRBV19 and TRBJ2-5, the complete variable domain reads DGGITQSPKYLFRKEGQNVTLSCEQNLNHDAMYWYRQDPGQGLRLIYYSQIVNDFQKGDIAEGYSVSREKKESFPLTVTSAQKNPTAFYLCASSMRLAGAGETQYFGPGTRLLVL.

The chain uses TRBV4-1 and TRBJ2-5, with D possibly matching TRBD1 (6 bases). V dropped 3 bases and J dropped 3 bases, with 14 bases sitting between them. From germline, CDR1 is MGHRA and CDR2 YSYEKL. The CDR3 sequence is 15 residues long. The CDR3 region is CASSHPVEGEETQYF. The CDR3 nucleotides read TGCGCCAGCAGCCATCCCGTCGAGGGGGAAGAGACCCAGTACTTC.

This clonotype was seen many times. DNA for the CDR3: TGTGCCAGCAGCCAAGAGGGGATGAACGGGGACGAGCAGTTCTTC. This codes for CASSQEGMNGDEQFF. The J gene is TRBJ2-1, the V gene TRBV4-2, with D possibly being TRBD1 or TRBD2 (5 bases each). Per germline, CDR1 LGHNA and CDR2 YNFKEQ. This CDR3 is built from 15 residues. With 0 bases removed from V and 10 bases from J, the gap between germline ends came to 16 bases.

This clonotype was found many times. The chain combines TRBV20-1 with TRBJ2-1; 8 bases are a match to TRBD2. Germline-derived CDR1 and CDR2 are DFQATT and SNEGSKA (reference sequence). This CDR3 has 14 amino acids. V shed 6 bases, J shed 8 bases, and the junction held 12 bases outside the gene matches. The CDR3 reads CSARRDPGGDEQFF. The CDR3 DNA is TGCAGTGCCAGAAGGGACCCCGGGGGGGATGAGCAGTTCTTC.

This clonotype was picked up many times. The genes are TRBV20-1 and TRBJ2-1; the match to TRBD2 covers 13 bases. The germline V gene encodes CDR1 DFQATT and CDR2 SNEGSKA (reference sequence). The CDR3 runs to 14 residues. The J segment lost 8 bases and the V segment lost 6 bases, leaving 7 bases of the junction unmatched. The CDR3 region has the DNA TGCAGTGCCTTGACTAGCGGGAGGCTCTATGAGCAGTTCTTC. Translating gives CSALTSGRLYEQFF.

This chain links TRBV29-1 with TRBJ1-1, with a possible D match to TRBD1 (6 bases). The CDR3 extends over 15 amino acids. The germline CDR1 and CDR2 sequences are SQVTM and ANQGSEA. With 2 bases removed from V and 1 base from J, the gap between germline ends came to 14 bases. CDR3 DNA sequence: TGCAGCGTTGAACCGTCAGGCAGGGGGAACACTGAAGCTTTCTTT. Amino acid sequence: CSVEPSGRGNTEAFF.

This clonotype has a count of ten or more. The CDR3 bases are TGTGCCACCAGCAGAGAGGGGCGGGTGAACTATGGCTACACCTTC. Translated, it gives CATSREGRVNYGYTF. The chain carries TRBV15 and TRBJ1-2; perhaps TRBD1 as D (5 bases). Trimming pared 0 bases from V and 2 bases from J, leaving 10 bases between. CDR3 length equals 15 residues. The germline CDR1 and CDR2 sequences are LNHNV and YYDKDF (reference sequence).

The sample holds a few counts of this clonotype. The chain couples TRBV18 to TRBJ1-1; 7 bases agree with TRBD1. The CDR3 has 11 residues. V dropped 6 bases and J dropped 8; count of bases not matched to a gene: 3. The germline V gene has CDR1 KGHSH and CDR2 LQKENI. The CDR3 is CASSQDREAFF. CDR3 bases: TGTGCCAGCTCTCAGGACAGGGAAGCTTTCTTT.

This clonotype was found many times. This chain links TRBV14 with TRBJ2-1, with D possibly being TRBD1 (6 bases). Per germline, CDR1 SGHDN and CDR2 FVKESK. Trimming removed 5 bases at V and 3 bases at J, with 11 bases between. The CDR3 spans 14 residues. The CDR3 protein is CASSAGTYYNEQFF. The CDR3 DNA reads TGTGCCAGCAGCGCCGGGACATACTACAATGAGCAGTTCTTC.

This clonotype was counted only a few times. This chain joins TRBV7-2 and TRBJ2-7; D assignment may be TRBD1 or TRBD2 (6 bases each). The CDR3 has 11 residues. Germline CDR1 SGHTA, CDR2 FQGNSA. V was shortened by 4 bases and J by 7 bases, with 8 bases between the two germline ends. The chain's CDR3 is CASSWRGEQYF. Written as DNA, the CDR3 is TGTGCCAGCAGCTGGAGGGGGGAGCAGTACTTC.

This clonotype was counted between two and nine times. This chain uses TRBV7-9 with TRBJ2-3; either TRBD1 or TRBD2 may fit D (7 bases each). Germline-derived CDR1 and CDR2 are SEHNR and FQNEAQ (reference sequence). This CDR3 has 17 residues. V gave up 5 bases and J gave up 0 bases, with 18 bases separating them. The CDR3 DNA reads TGTGCCAGCAGCCGGGACAGCGGGGTCGAGAGCACAGATACGCAGTATTTT. Translated, it gives CASSRDSGVESTDTQYF.

This clonotype occurred many times. The chain combines TRBV29-1 with TRBJ2-7; D may correspond to TRBD1 or TRBD2 (6 bases each). The germline V and J ends were trimmed by 4 bases and 0 bases, with 10 bases remaining between them. The CDR3 length is 13 residues. CDR1 and CDR2 (germline): SQVTM, ANQGSEA. The CDR3 DNA reads TGCAGCGTTGGAGGGGGGCTCTCCTACGAGCAGTACTTC. Translating it yields CSVGGGLSYEQYF.

This clonotype was counted only a few times. The chain carries TRBV3-1 and TRBJ1-2, with 10 bases aligning to TRBD1. V trimming: 0 bases; J trimming: 6 bases; junction bases outside the gene matches: 7. The CDR3 contains 16 residues. Germline loops: CDR1 LGHDT, CDR2 YNNKEL (reference sequence). The CDR3 loop reads CASSQEGRGTGDGYTF. Here the CDR3 DNA reads TGTGCCAGCAGCCAAGAGGGAAGGGGGACAGGGGATGGCTACACCTTC.

With regard to this clonotype: One base away lies a much larger clone, so this may be a sequencing read error. The chain recombines TRBV20-1 with TRBJ2-7, with D perhaps being TRBD1 or TRBD2 (5 bases each). The V gene's germline CDR1 is DFQATT and CDR2 SNEGSKA (reference sequence). CDR3 length: 17 residues. In nucleotides, the CDR3 is TGCTGTGCTAGAGTTGAGCCAGGGACGGCAAGCTCCTACGAGCAGTACTTC. This encodes CCARVEPGTASSYEQYF.